The T cell receptor (beta chain) described here comes from a study of blood T cell repertoires in COVID-19. TCRdb keeps only in-frame clones here, not all; method: immunoSEQ multiplex PCR. Of under 200,000 clones listed, approximately 79% are singletons. The CDR3 sequence is 14 residues long. CDR1 is KGHSH, CDR2 LQKENI, per germline. The germline V and J ends were trimmed by 3 bases and 1 base, with 9 bases remaining between them. The clonotype originates from a woman aged 55-69 years with acute COVID-19. Sequenced input: PBMCs or T cells enriched from blood (not recorded which). This chain joins TRBV18 and TRBJ1-1; weak D call: TRBD1 (5 bases). The CDR3 region is CASSPPGGNTEAFF. As DNA, the CDR3 is TGTGCCAGCTCACCCCCCGGGGGGAACACTGAAGCTTTCTTT.